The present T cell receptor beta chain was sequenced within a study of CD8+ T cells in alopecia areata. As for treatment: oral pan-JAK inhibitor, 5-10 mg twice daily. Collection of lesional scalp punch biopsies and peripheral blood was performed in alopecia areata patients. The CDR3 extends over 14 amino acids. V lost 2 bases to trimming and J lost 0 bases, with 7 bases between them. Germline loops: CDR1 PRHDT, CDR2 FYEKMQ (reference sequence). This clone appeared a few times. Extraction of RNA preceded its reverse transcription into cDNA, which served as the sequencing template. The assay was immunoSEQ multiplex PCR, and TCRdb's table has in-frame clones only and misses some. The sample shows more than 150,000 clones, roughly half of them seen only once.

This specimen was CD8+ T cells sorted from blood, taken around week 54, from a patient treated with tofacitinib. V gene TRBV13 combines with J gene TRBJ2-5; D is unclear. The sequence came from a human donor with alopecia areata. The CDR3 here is CASSLHQYQETQYF. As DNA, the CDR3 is TGTGCCAGCAGCTTACATCAGTACCAAGAGACCCAGTACTTC.